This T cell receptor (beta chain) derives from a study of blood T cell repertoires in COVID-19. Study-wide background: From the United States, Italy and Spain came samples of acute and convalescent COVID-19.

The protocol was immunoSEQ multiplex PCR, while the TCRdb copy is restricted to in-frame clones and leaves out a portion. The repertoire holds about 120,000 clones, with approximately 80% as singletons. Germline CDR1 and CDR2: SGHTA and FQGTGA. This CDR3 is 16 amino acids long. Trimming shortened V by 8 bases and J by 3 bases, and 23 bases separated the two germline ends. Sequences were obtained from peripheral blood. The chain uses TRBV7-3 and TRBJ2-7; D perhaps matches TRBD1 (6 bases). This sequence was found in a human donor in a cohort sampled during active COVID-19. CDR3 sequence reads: CASPSLHRERRYEQYF. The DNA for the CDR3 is TGTGCCAGCCCATCCCTTCACAGGGAACGGCGCTACGAGCAGTACTTC.